What follows are 28 T cell receptor beta chains derived from one specimen sequenced in a study of blood T cell repertoires in COVID-19. Repertoires were generated with immunoSEQ multiplex PCR, while TCRdb's copy carries only in-frame clones and drops some. The sample records under 200,000 clones, around 83% being singletons. Sequenced material: peripheral blood. Every receptor here comes from a human donor in a cohort sampled during active COVID-19.

This clone was detected only once. Within the sample, other DNA sequences also encode this same CDR3. The CDR3 spells CASSPQGRETQYF. The CDR3, as DNA: TGTGCCAGCAGCCCCCAGGGGAGAGAGACCCAGTACTTC. The J gene is TRBJ2-5, the V gene TRBV7-2; D may be TRBD1 (6 bases). The V gene lost 5 bases and the J gene lost 4 bases, with 11 bases spanning the gap. Germline-derived CDR1 and CDR2 are SGHTA and FQGNSA. CDR3 length equals 13 residues.

The rearrangement links TRBV13 to TRBJ1-1; D remains ambiguous. The CDR3 contains 11 residues. CDR1 is PRHDT and CDR2 is FYEKMQ in the germline V gene (reference sequence). Deletions cut 6 bases from V and 2 bases from J, with 4 bases between. In DNA, the CDR3 is TGTGCCAGCAGATCTAACACTGAAGCTTTCTTT. This encodes CASRSNTEAFF.

The chain couples TRBV5-4 to TRBJ2-7, with 13 bases aligning to TRBD2. CDR1 is SGHNT, CDR2 YYREEE, per germline (reference sequence). This CDR3 has 15 amino acids. Trimming removed 3 bases from V and 3 bases from J; junction bases left unmatched: 3. DNA for the CDR3: TGTGCCAGCAGCTCGGGACTAGCGGGACACTACGAGCAGTACTTC. Its protein product is CASSSGLAGHYEQYF.

V and J are TRBV27 and TRBJ2-2; no clear D gene. With 3 bases removed from V and 1 base from J, the gap between germline ends came to 3 bases. The CDR3 covers 13 residues. Germline-derived CDR1 and CDR2 are MNHEY and SMNVEV (reference sequence). CDR3 bases: TGTGCCAGCAGTTTCTGGAACACCGGGGAGCTGTTTTTT. It specifies CASSFWNTGELFF.

This rearrangement joins TRBV7-9 to TRBJ2-3; the match to TRBD2 covers 11 bases. There are 15 residues in the CDR3. Losses at the gene ends were 6 bases for V and 2 bases for J; bases not matched to a gene: 4. Germline CDR1 reads SEHNR; CDR2 reads FQNEAQ (reference sequence). The CDR3 DNA is TGTGCCAGCAGTATAGCGGGAGGGCCCACAGATACGCAGTATTTT. Amino acids: CASSIAGGPTDTQYF.

This chain connects TRBV6-2 or TRBV6-3 to TRBJ2-7, with TRBD2 matching 7 bases. The V segment lost 6 bases and the J segment 7 bases; nucleotides outside the gene matches: 9. The germline V gene encodes CDR1 MNHEY and CDR2 SVGEGT. The CDR3 extends over 13 amino acids. Here the CDR3 reads CASRPTSASEQYF. In nucleotides, the CDR3 is TGTGCCAGCAGGCCTACTAGCGCCTCGGAGCAGTACTTC.

The chain carries TRBV5-1 and TRBJ2-7; the D gene is possibly TRBD2 (8 bases). Germline loops: CDR1 SGHRS, CDR2 YFSETQ. This CDR3 comprises 17 residues. Trimming shortened V by 1 base and J by 0 bases, and 17 bases separated the two germline ends. CDR3 amino acids: CASSLRGREVSSYEQYF. The CDR3 nucleotides read TGCGCCAGCAGCTTGAGGGGGCGGGAGGTGAGCTCCTACGAGCAGTACTTC.

The V call is TRBV5-5, the J call TRBJ2-7, with 7 bases that match TRBD1. Germline V gene data show CDR1 as SGHKS and CDR2 as YYEKEE (reference sequence). The CDR3 is made up of 17 amino acids. After removal of 2 bases from V and 4 bases from J, the junction contained 15 bases not matched to a gene. The CDR3 loop reads CASSLQTGARAKYEQYF. The CDR3 DNA sequence: TGTGCCAGCAGCTTACAAACAGGGGCAAGGGCTAAGTACGAGCAGTACTTC.

CDR3 protein: CASSHPSDRVVTEAFF. The CDR3 DNA follows: TGCGCCAGCAGCCATCCTTCGGACAGGGTGGTCACTGAAGCTTTCTTT. This chain connects TRBV4-1 to TRBJ1-1, with 8 bases fitting TRBD1. Germline V lookup: CDR1 MGHRA, CDR2 YSYEKL. The V gene end was trimmed by 3 bases and the J gene end by 4 bases; junction bases not matched to a gene: 10. The CDR3 is made up of 16 amino acids.

The CDR3 DNA reads as TGTGCCAGCAGCCCCGGAGCCTACGAGCAGTACTTC. Protein: CASSPGAYEQYF. The chain links TRBV7-2 to TRBJ2-7; no clear D gene. CDR1 and CDR2 from the germline V gene are SGHTA and FQGNSA. The CDR3 length is 12 residues. Trimming stripped 5 bases from V and 2 bases from J, with 7 bases between.

This clone has only one observation. The chain links TRBV19 to TRBJ2-3; 7 bases are a match to TRBD1. Germline V gene sequence: CDR1 LNHDA, CDR2 SQIVND (reference sequence). Trimming cost V 4 bases and J 3 bases; bases outside gene matches: 10. The CDR3 is made up of 16 amino acids. CDR3 protein: CASSTGTEAITDTQYF. The CDR3 nucleotides are TGTGCCAGTAGTACCGGGACAGAGGCGATTACAGATACGCAGTATTTT.

CDR3 in amino acids: CASSLGHLTEAFF. CDR3 in DNA: TGTGCCAGCAGCTTAGGACACCTCACTGAAGCTTTCTTT. The rearrangement joins TRBV7-2 to TRBJ1-1; D remains unclear. CDR3 length: 13 amino acids. The V and J ends lost 1 base and 4 bases respectively, with 7 bases between them. Germline V CDR1 and CDR2: SGHTA, FQGNSA. Drawing the rest from reference TRBV7-2 and TRBJ1-1, the complete variable domain is GAGVSQSPSNKVTEKGKDVELRCDPISGHTALYWYRQSLGQGLEFLIYFQGNSAPDKSGLPSDRFSAERTGGSVSTLTIQRTQQEDSAVYLCASSLGHLTEAFFGQGTRLTVV.

The CDR3, as DNA: TGTGCCAGCAGCTACTCCGGAAACACCATATATTTT. It specifies CASSYSGNTIYF. The chain is built from TRBV12-3 or TRBV12-4 and TRBJ1-3, with no clear D. The length of the CDR3 is 12 residues. V was clipped by 6 bases and J by 4 bases, with 7 bases between them.

The chain has TRBV6-5 and TRBJ2-7; D may be TRBD2 (6 bases). This CDR3 region has 15 residues. Germline V gene sequence: CDR1 MNHEY, CDR2 SVGAGI. V gave up 2 bases and J gave up 1 base, with 12 bases separating them. CDR3 nucleotide sequence: TGTGCCAGCAGTTACGGGGCAGGGAGGTCCTACGAGCAGTACTTC. This codes for CASSYGAGRSYEQYF.

This clone has a single count. The rearrangement joins TRBV7-9 to TRBJ1-2, with TRBD1 identical over 7 bases. There are 14 residues in the CDR3. Germline values: CDR1 SEHNR, CDR2 FQNEAQ (reference sequence). V was clipped by 5 bases and J by 2 bases; unmatched bases: 5. The CDR3 loop is CASSRPQGNYGYTF. CDR3 sequence (DNA): TGTGCCAGCAGCCGTCCACAGGGGAACTATGGCTACACCTTC.

The V gene is TRBV7-2, the J gene TRBJ2-7; perhaps TRBD2 as D (6 bases). Germline CDR1 and CDR2: SGHTA and FQGNSA. The CDR3 has 12 amino acids. V shed 8 bases and J shed 7 bases, with 15 bases lying between them. Written as DNA, the CDR3 is TGTGCCAGCGGACGTATCGCGGGGGAGCAGTACTTC. It translates to CASGRIAGEQYF.

The chain has TRBV12-5 and TRBJ2-7; no clear D gene. CDR1 and CDR2 (germline): LGHNT, FRNRAP. The CDR3 spans 16 residues. V was cut by 1 base and J by 0 bases, with 13 bases left in between. CDR3 protein: CASGLDGSPRSYEQYF. Here the CDR3 DNA reads TGTGCTAGTGGTTTGGACGGGTCCCCGCGCTCCTACGAGCAGTACTTC.

The chain combines TRBV23-1 with TRBJ2-7; D might be TRBD2 (10 bases). TRBV23-1 is known as an ORF, though its function is uncertain. The CDR3 sequence is 22 residues long. V lost 7 bases, J lost 1 base, and 38 bases lay in between. The CDR3 protein is CASKDRTGEKYTAGGPSYEQYF. In nucleotides, the CDR3 is TGCGCCAGCAAGGACCGGACAGGGGAAAAGTATACAGCGGGGGGGCCGTCCTACGAGCAGTACTTC.

The rearrangement links TRBV6-5 to TRBJ1-5, with D tentatively TRBD1 (6 bases). The V end lost 6 bases, the J end lost 3 bases, and 12 bases lay between the germline ends. Germline V gene data show CDR1 as MNHEY and CDR2 as SVGAGI. The CDR3 covers 14 residues. The CDR3 loop is CASSVQGLNQPQHF. CDR3 nucleotide sequence: TGTGCCAGCAGCGTACAGGGCCTCAATCAGCCCCAGCATTTT.

J is TRBJ2-2 and V is TRBV5-4; maybe TRBD1 (5 bases). CDR3 length: 16 residues. Trimming stripped 4 bases from V and 4 bases from J, with 17 bases between. Germline CDR1 reads SGHNT; CDR2 reads YYREEE (reference sequence). CDR3 amino acids: CASSPPGRSGTGELFF. CDR3 nucleotides: TGTGCCAGCAGCCCCCCAGGGCGGTCCGGCACCGGGGAGCTGTTTTTT.

The chain joins TRBV24-1 to TRBJ1-1, with D uncertain. CDR3 length: 16 residues. Trimming removed 11 bases from V and 0 bases from J, with 21 bases in between. CDR1 and CDR2 (germline): KGHDR, SFDVKD. CDR3 nucleotide sequence: TGTGCCATCCGGGAGGCGATCGGGGAAATGAACACTGAAGCTTTCTTT. Protein: CAIREAIGEMNTEAFF.

The chain has TRBV14 and TRBJ2-7; D remains unclear. The CDR3 contains 16 residues. The ends were cut back, 1 base at V and 0 bases at J, with 13 bases in the middle. Germline loops: CDR1 SGHDN, CDR2 FVKESK. The CDR3 bases are TGTGCCAGCAGCCAAGGAAGACACACCCTCTCCTACGAGCAGTACTTC. This sequence encodes CASSQGRHTLSYEQYF.

The V call is TRBV4-3, the J call TRBJ1-1, with 7 positions matching TRBD1. The CDR3 has 13 amino acids. J lost 6 bases, V lost 1 base, and 2 bases had no gene match. Germline CDR1 and CDR2: LGHNA and YSLEER. The CDR3: CASSQARGAEAFF. The CDR3 bases are TGCGCCAGCAGCCAAGCCAGGGGGGCTGAAGCTTTCTTT.

The rearrangement joins TRBV18 to TRBJ2-1, with 12 positions matching TRBD2. The CDR3 contains 14 residues. J lost 7 bases, V lost 2 bases, and 0 bases had no gene match. Germline-derived CDR1 and CDR2 are KGHSH and LQKENI. As DNA, the CDR3 is TGTGCCAGCTCACCAGGACTAGCGGGGAATGAGCAGTTCTTC. Amino acid sequence: CASSPGLAGNEQFF.

The chain uses TRBV6-5 and TRBJ2-4; 9 bases are a match to TRBD2. The V gene's germline CDR1 is MNHEY and CDR2 SVGAGI. V lost 6 bases and J lost 2; bases outside the gene matches: 2. The CDR3 has 14 amino acids. This chain's CDR3 is CASRAGGSKNIQYF. DNA of the CDR3: TGTGCCAGCAGGGCGGGGGGGTCCAAAAACATTCAGTACTTC.

The V call is TRBV28, the J call TRBJ2-6; 7 nucleotides agree with TRBD1. This CDR3 has 18 amino acids. The trim removed 6 bases at V and 0 bases at J, leaving 11 bases unmatched. Germline CDR1 is MDHEN and CDR2 is SYDVKM. CDR3 residues: CASRTPGGQFSGANVLTF. CDR3 sequence (DNA): TGTGCCAGCAGGACCCCAGGGGGACAGTTCTCTGGGGCCAACGTCCTGACTTTC.

The chain uses TRBV15 and TRBJ1-1; tentative D call: TRBD1 (5 bases). The CDR3 is 13 amino acids. CDR1 is LNHNV and CDR2 is YYDKDF in the germline V gene (reference sequence). V was clipped by 0 bases and J by 8 bases, with 10 bases between them. The CDR3 protein is CATSRDLGEEAFF. DNA of the CDR3: TGTGCCACCAGCAGAGATCTAGGGGAAGAAGCTTTCTTT.

This chain links TRBV28 with TRBJ1-2; the match to TRBD1 covers 8 bases. Germline CDR1 is MDHEN and CDR2 is SYDVKM. After removal of 2 bases from V and 5 bases from J, the junction contained 7 bases not matched to a gene. CDR3 length: 15 residues. DNA of the CDR3: TGTGCCAGCAGTTTACGGACAGGGAATGGGTATGGCTACACCTTC. Its protein product is CASSLRTGNGYGYTF.